This T cell receptor (beta chain) was observed in a study of beta chain features in type 1 diabetes. Study-wide points: There was a possibility that cDNA sequencing over-represented cells with high TCR expression. The study found moderately but significantly shorter TCRB CDR3s in all four CD4+ subsets of Type 1 diabetes patients.

Every isolated RNA sample was fully reverse transcribed, so sequencing captured expressed TCRB transcripts. Clones were read by immunoSEQ multiplex PCR, and TCRdb kept only the in-frame ones, dropping some. In the table there are 250,000 to 300,000 clones, roughly a quarter of which are singletons. Sorting with CD45RO/CCR7/CD25/CD127/CD95/CD27 yielded naive, central memory, regulatory and stem-like memory CD4+ cells. This CDR3 spans 15 amino acids. CDR1 and CDR2 (germline): SQVTM, ANQGSEA. V lost 7 bases and J 5 bases, leaving 20 bases between the germline ends. This clone has more than one count but fewer than ten. What it binds is not known.

This clonotype originated in a woman aged 30 to 39 with type 1 diabetes. V usage is TRBV29-1 and J usage is TRBJ2-2, with D possibly TRBD1 on 7 matching bases. The sample taken for sequencing was naive CD4+ T cells from blood. The CDR3 region is CSGRQGGLPTGELFF. CDR3 bases: TGCAGCGGGAGACAGGGAGGTTTACCGACCGGGGAGCTGTTTTTT.